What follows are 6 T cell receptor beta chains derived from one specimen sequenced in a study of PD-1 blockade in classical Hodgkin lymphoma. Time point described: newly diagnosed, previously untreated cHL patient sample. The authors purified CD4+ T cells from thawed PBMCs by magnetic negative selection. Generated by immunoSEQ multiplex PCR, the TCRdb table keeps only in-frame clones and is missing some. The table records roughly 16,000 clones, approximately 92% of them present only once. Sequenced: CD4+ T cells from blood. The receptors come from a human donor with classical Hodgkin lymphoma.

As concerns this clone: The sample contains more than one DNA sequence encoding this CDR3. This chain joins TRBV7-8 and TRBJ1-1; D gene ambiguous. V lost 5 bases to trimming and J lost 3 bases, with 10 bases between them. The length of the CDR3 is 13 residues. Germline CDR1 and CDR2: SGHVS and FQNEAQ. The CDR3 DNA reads TGTGCCAGCAGCGTTACGGCATACACTGAAGCTTTCTTT. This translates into CASSVTAYTEAFF.

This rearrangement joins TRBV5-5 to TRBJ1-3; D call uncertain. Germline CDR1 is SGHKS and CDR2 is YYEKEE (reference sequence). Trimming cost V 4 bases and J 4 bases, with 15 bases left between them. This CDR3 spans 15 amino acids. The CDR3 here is CASSTFGMYGNTIYF. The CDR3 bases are TGTGCCAGCAGCACCTTTGGAATGTACGGAAACACCATATATTTT.

The DNA of the CDR3 is TGCGCCAGCAGCCAAGAGGCACAGGGTCTGGAGACCCAGTACTTC. It encodes CASSQEAQGLETQYF. V and J are TRBV4-1 and TRBJ2-5; possible D gene TRBD1, 6 bases. The germline V gene encodes CDR1 MGHRA and CDR2 YSYEKL. V was shortened by 0 bases and J by 5 bases, with 13 bases between the two germline ends. This CDR3 has 15 residues.

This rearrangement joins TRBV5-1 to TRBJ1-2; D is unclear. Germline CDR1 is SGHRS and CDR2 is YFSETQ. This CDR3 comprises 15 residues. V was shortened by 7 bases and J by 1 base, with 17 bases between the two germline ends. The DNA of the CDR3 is TGCGCCAGCCACAATCCTTCCACAGTTAACTATGGCTACACCTTC. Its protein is CASHNPSTVNYGYTF.

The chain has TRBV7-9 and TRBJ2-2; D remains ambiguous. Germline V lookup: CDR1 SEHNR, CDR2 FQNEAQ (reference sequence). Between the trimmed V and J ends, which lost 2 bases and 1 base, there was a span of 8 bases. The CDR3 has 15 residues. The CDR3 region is CASSLRSRNTGELFF. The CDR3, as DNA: TGTGCCAGCAGCTTAAGGTCCAGGAACACCGGGGAGCTGTTTTTT.

The CDR3 reads CASSYGGGVGEQYF. CDR3 DNA sequence: TGTGCCAGCAGTTATGGCGGAGGGGTCGGCGAGCAGTACTTC. This chain connects TRBV6-5 to TRBJ2-7; the D gene is possibly TRBD2 (6 bases). CDR1 is MNHEY and CDR2 is SVGAGI in the germline V gene. The CDR3 loop spans 14 amino acids. Trimming removed 3 bases from V and 6 bases from J, with 15 bases in between.